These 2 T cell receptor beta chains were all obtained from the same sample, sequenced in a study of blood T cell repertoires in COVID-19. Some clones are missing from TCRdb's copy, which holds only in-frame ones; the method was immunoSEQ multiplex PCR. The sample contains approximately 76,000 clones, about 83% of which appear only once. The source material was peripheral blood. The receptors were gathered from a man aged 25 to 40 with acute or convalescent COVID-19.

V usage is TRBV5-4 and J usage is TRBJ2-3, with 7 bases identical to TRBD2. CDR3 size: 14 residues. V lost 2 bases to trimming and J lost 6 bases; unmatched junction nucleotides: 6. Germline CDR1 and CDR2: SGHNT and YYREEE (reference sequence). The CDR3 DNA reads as TGTGCCAGCAGCTTTGAGTCGGGGGGTGATACGCAGTATTTT. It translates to CASSFESGGDTQYF.

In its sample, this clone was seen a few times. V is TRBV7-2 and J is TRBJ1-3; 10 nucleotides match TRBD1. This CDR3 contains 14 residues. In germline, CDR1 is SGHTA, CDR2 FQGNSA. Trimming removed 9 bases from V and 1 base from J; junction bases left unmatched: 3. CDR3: CASGQGGSGNTIYF. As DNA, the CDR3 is TGTGCCAGTGGACAGGGGGGATCTGGAAACACCATATATTTT.